This T cell receptor beta chain was recovered during a study of cytomegalovirus exposure and HLA in healthy donors. Across the whole study: An early release of data contained tens of millions of unique TCRs, which came from HLA-typed donors.

The study ran its PCR with 60 Vbeta and 13 Jbeta primers. Authors' processing steps: In a later analysis, of around 85 million unique beta chains, roughly 11 million appeared in at least two donors. The assay was immunoSEQ multiplex PCR, and TCRdb's table has in-frame clones only and misses some. V, J and clone size derive from that table, while D and trimming were established from the DNA sequence. Altogether over 150,000 clones are present, approximately 79% being singletons, with the ten largest covering 1.6%. This clone was observed a handful of times. Antigen specificity is unknown. This CDR3 has 15 residues. Per germline, CDR1 SEHNR and CDR2 FQNEAQ (reference sequence). With 1 base removed from V and 4 bases from J, the gap between germline ends came to 10 bases. Study-wide results and limits: Roughly uniform depth of sequencing across donors was assumed in presence/absence analyses. For TCR beta chains, V- and J-gene trimming was later linked to a missense DCLRE1C variant.

The genes are TRBV7-9 and TRBJ2-2, with a weak D call TRBD2 (5 bases). This TCR was recovered from a woman younger than 30 in good health and CMV-seronegative. The sequenced sample was PBMCs. The CDR3 spells CASSLVGVITGELFF. The CDR3 region has the DNA TGTGCCAGCAGCTTAGTGGGAGTGATCACCGGGGAGCTGTTTTTT.